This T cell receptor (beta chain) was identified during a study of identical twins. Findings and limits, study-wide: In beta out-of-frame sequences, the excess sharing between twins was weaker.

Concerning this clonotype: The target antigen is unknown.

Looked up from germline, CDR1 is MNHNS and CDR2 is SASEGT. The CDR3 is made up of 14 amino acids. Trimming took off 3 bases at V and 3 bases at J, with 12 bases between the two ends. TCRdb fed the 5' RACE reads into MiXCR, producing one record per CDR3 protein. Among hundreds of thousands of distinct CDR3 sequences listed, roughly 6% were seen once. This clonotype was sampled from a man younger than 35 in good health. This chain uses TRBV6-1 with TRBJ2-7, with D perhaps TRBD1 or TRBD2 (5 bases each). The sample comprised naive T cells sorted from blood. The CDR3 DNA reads TGTGCCAGCAGTGACCGGGACGGACGCTACGAGCAGTACTTC. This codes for CASSDRDGRYEQYF.